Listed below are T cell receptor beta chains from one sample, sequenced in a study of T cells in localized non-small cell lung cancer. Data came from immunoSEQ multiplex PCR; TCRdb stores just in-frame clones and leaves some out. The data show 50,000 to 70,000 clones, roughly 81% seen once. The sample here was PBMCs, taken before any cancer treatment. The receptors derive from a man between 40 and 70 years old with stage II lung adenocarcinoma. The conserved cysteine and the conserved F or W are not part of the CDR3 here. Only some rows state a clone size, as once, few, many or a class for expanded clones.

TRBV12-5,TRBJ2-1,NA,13,ASGLGGLAGGPQF
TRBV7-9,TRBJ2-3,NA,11,ASSRGATDTQY
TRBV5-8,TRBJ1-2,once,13,ASSLGRTVNYGYT
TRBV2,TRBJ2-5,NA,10,ASLSGRETQY
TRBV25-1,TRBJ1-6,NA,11,ASTYRGGSPLH
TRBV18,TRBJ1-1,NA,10,ASSGTGAEAF
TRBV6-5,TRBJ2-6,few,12,ASSTSSGANVLT
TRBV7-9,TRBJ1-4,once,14,ASSLARTGEWEKLF
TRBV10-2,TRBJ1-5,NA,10,ASSREGQPQH
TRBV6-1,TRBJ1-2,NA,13,ASSEQGGGGYGYT
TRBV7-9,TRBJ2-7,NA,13,ASSPQLALEPEQY
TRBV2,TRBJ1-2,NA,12,ASSAGGARYGYT
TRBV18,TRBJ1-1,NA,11,ASSPRSDTEAF
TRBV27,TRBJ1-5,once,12,ASSLTGINQPQH
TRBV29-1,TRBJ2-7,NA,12,SVRAGGSSYEQY
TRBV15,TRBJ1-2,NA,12,ATSWDRVSYGYT
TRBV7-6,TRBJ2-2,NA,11,ASSALGTGELF
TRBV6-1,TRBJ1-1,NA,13,ASSEQGSVNTEAF
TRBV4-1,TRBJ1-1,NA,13,ASSHTGQSQREAF
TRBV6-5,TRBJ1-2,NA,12,ASSYVSYNYGYT
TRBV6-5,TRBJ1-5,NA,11,ASSPDYNQPQH
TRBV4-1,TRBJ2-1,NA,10,ASSEDYNEQF
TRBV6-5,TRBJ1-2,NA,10,ASSYAGNGYT
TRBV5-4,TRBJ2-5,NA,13,ASSPSGRSGETQY
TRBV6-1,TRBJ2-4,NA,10,ASSTARNIQY
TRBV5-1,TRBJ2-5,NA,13,ASSLASQAGETQY
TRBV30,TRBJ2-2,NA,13,AWSRVAKNTGELF
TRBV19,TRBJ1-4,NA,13,ASSLYSATNEKLF
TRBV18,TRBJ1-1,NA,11,ASSPDMNTEAF